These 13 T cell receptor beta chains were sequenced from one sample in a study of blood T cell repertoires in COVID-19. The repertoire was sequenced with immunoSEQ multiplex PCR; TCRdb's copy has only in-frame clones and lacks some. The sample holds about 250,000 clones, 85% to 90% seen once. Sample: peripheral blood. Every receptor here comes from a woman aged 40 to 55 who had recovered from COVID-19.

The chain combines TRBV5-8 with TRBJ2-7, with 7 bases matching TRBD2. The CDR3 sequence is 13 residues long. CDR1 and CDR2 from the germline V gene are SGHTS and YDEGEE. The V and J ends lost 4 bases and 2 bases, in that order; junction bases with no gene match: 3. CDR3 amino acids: CASSGGEAYEQYV. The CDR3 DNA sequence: TGTGCCAGCAGCGGGGGGGAGGCCTACGAGCAGTACGTC.

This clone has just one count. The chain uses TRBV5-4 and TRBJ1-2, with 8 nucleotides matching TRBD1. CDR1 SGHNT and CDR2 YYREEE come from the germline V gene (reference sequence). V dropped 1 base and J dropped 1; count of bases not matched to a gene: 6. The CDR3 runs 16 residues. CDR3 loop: CASSLQGAGRNYGYTF. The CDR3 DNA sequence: TGTGCCAGCAGCTTGCAGGGGGCCGGGCGTAACTATGGCTACACCTTC.

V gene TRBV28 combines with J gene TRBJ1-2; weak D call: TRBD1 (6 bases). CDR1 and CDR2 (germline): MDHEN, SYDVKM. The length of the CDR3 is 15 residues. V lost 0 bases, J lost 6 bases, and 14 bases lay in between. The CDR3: CASSLWGGQGNGYTF. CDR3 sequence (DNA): TGTGCCAGCAGTTTATGGGGGGGGCAAGGGAATGGCTACACCTTC.

Written as DNA, the CDR3 is TGTGCTAGTGGTTTGGTCCGCACCGGGACTAGTTACTTTGATACGCAGTATTTT. Translating it yields CASGLVRTGTSYFDTQYF. The V and J genes are TRBV12-5 and TRBJ2-3; 8 bases agree with TRBD2. J was trimmed by 6 bases and V by 0 bases; bases with no gene match: 14. This CDR3 has 18 residues. Germline CDR1 and CDR2: LGHNT and FRNRAP.

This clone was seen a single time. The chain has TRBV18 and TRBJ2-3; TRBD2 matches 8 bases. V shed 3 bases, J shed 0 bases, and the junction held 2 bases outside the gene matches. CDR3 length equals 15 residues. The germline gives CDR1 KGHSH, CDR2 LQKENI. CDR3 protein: CASSPGLASTDTQYF. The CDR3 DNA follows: TGTGCCAGCTCACCCGGACTAGCTAGCACAGATACGCAGTATTTT.

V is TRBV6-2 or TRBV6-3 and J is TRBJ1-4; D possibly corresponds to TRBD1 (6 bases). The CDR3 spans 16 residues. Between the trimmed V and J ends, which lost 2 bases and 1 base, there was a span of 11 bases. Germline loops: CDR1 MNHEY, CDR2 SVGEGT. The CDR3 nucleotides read TGTGCCAGCAGTTACGGATACAGGGTAACTAATGAAAAACTGTTTTTT. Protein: CASSYGYRVTNEKLFF.

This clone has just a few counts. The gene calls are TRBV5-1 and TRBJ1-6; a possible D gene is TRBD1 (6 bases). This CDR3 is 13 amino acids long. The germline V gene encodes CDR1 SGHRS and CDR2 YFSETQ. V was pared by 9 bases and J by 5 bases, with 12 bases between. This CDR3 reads CATHPGDNSPLHF. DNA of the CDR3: TGCGCCACCCACCCAGGGGATAATTCACCCCTCCACTTT.

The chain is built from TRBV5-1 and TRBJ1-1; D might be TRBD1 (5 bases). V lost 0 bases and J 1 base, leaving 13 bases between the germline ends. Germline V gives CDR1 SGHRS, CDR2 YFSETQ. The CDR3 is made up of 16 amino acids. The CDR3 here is CASSLGAGSTNTEAFF. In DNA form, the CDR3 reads TGCGCCAGCAGCTTGGGGGCAGGGTCCACGAACACTGAAGCTTTCTTT.

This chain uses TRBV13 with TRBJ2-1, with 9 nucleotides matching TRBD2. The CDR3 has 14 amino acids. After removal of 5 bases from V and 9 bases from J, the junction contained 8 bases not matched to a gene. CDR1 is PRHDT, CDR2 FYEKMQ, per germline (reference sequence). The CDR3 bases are TGTGCCAGCAGCCATAGCGGGAGACTGGTTGAGCAGTTCTTC. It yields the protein CASSHSGRLVEQFF.

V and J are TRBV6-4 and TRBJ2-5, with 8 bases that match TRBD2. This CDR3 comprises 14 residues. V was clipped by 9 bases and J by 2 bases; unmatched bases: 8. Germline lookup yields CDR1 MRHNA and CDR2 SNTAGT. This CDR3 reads CARVNSGTQETQYF. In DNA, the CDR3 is TGTGCCAGGGTAAATAGCGGGACACAAGAGACCCAGTACTTC.

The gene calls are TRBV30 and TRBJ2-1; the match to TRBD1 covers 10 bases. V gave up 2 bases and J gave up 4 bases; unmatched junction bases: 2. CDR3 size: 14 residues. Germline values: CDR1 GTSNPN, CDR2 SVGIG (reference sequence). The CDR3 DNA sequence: TGTGCCTGGAGTCCGGGACAGGGGTACAATGAGCAGTTCTTC. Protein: CAWSPGQGYNEQFF.

The CDR3 DNA follows: TGTGCCAGCAGCTCTCAAAGCGGGAGGTCAAAAGATACGCAGTATTTT. Translating gives CASSSQSGRSKDTQYF. The chain recombines TRBV9 with TRBJ2-3; 9 nucleotides align to TRBD2. This CDR3 is 16 amino acids long. Per the germline V gene, CDR1 is SGDLS and CDR2 is YYNGEE. J lost 5 bases, V lost 4 bases, and 11 bases had no gene match.

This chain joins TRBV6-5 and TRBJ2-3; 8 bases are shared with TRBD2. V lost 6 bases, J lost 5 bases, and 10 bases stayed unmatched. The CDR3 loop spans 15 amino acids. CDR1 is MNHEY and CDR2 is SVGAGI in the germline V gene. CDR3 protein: CASSVVAGKVDTQYF. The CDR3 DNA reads TGTGCCAGCAGCGTTGTAGCGGGGAAGGTAGATACGCAGTATTTT.